A selection of T cell receptor beta chains follows, all from one sample in a study of beta chain features in type 1 diabetes. Only in-frame clones appear in the TCRdb table, and some are missing; sequencing was by immunoSEQ multiplex PCR. The sample holds fewer than 900,000 clones, about a sixth seen once. The sequenced sample consisted of naive CD4+ T cells from blood. Every receptor here comes from a woman aged 18-30 years in good health. Each CDR3 is given with its conserved first and last residue. D genes are given only for firm matches. Clone size is given for some rows only: seen once, a few or many times, or a class if the clone is expanded.

few	TRBV6-6	-	TRBJ2-3	TGTGCCAGCAGTTATCAGCGGATGAGCACAGATACGCAGTATTTT	CASSYQRMSTDTQYF
few	TRBV19	-	TRBJ2-4	TGTGCCAGTAGTATCGCACAGAGTTTAGCCAAAAACATTCAGTACTTC	CASSIAQSLAKNIQYF
-	TRBV27	-	TRBJ1-4	TGTGCCAGCAGTTTTGAGGGGGGGCGTTGGGAAAAACTGTTTTTT	CASSFEGGRWEKLFF
-	TRBV10-3	-	TRBJ1-5	TGTGCCATCCGCGGGGCTGGGAAGGAACAGCCCCAGCATTTT	CAIRGAGKEQPQHF
-	TRBV7-2	-	TRBJ2-1	TGTGCCAGCAGCTTAGTGAACGTCTATGAGCAGTTCTTC	CASSLVNVYEQFF
-	TRBV5-6	-	TRBJ2-7	TGTGCCAGCAGCCGTCTGCGTACGGGGAAGAGCTCCTACGAGCAGTACTTC	CASSRLRTGKSSYEQYF
-	TRBV19	TRBD1	TRBJ1-5	TGTGCCAGTTCCGCCGGCGGACAGGGGGCTTTTCAGCCCCAGCATTTT	CASSAGGQGAFQPQHF
-	TRBV7-3	-	TRBJ2-1	TGTGCCAGCAGCTTGAATGTCGGGACCACGCCTGAGCAGTTCTTC	CASSLNVGTTPEQFF
-	TRBV28	-	TRBJ1-5	TGTGCCAGCAGTTTATTCCTCCGGCTTAGCAATCAGCCCCAGCATTTT	CASSLFLRLSNQPQHF
few	TRBV7-9	-	TRBJ1-1	TGTGCCAGCACCTTGAATCAGGTGAACACTGAAGCTTTCTTT	CASTLNQVNTEAFF
few	TRBV6-1	TRBD2	TRBJ2-1	TGTGCCAGCAGAACCGGGACTAGCGGGAACAATGAGCAGTTCTTC	CASRTGTSGNNEQFF
few	TRBV20-1	-	TRBJ2-5	TGCAGTGCTAGTCAGGGGTGGACCCAGTACTTC	CSASQGWTQYF
few	TRBV7-9	-	TRBJ1-4	TGTGCCAGCAGCTTAGTACCAACTAATGAAAAACTGTTTTTT	CASSLVPTNEKLFF
-	TRBV13	TRBD2	TRBJ2-1	TGTGCCAGCAGCTTAGGGCGGGAGCGGTCATATAATGAGCAGTTCTTC	CASSLGRERSYNEQFF
-	TRBV28	-	TRBJ1-2	TGTGCCAGCAGGACTGGGACCTTTGGATATGGCTACACCTTC	CASRTGTFGYGYTF
few	TRBV6-8	TRBD2	TRBJ2-3	TGTGCCAGCAACAATAGCGGGAGATCCCCGATAACGCAGTATTTT	CASNNSGRSPITQYF
few	TRBV10-3	TRBD1	TRBJ2-1	TGTGCCATCAGTGAGTCGACAGGGGAGCAGTTCTTC	CAISESTGEQFF
few	TRBV5-1	-	TRBJ2-7	TGCGCCAGCAGCTTAAGACTATTCGACCAACCCTCCCTCTACGAGCAGTACTTC	CASSLRLFDQPSLYEQYF
-	TRBV9	-	TRBJ2-1	TGTGCCAGCAGCGGAACAAGCAATGAGCAGTTCTTC	CASSGTSNEQFF
-	TRBV27	-	TRBJ2-1	TGTGCCAGCAGCGCCCAGGTAGCGGCTACGAGTGAGCAGTTCTTC	CASSAQVAATSEQFF
-	TRBV18	-	TRBJ1-4	TGTGCCAGCTCACCCTCCAGGGAGGGTGTTGAAAAACTGTTTTTT	CASSPSREGVEKLFF
-	TRBV18	-	TRBJ2-7	TGTGCCAGCTCACAGGGGGTTCCGCGGGAAGTCTACGAGCAGTACTTC	CASSQGVPREVYEQYF
-	TRBV14	-	TRBJ2-2	TGTGCCAGCAGCCTATCCCCTGTCACCGGGGAGCTGTTTTTT	CASSLSPVTGELFF
once	TRBV5-1	-	TRBJ1-2	TGCGCCAGCAGCTTGGTTCAGGGGTTGGGCTACACCTTC	CASSLVQGLGYTF